This T cell receptor beta chain derives from a study of patients and donors after allogeneic stem cell transplantation. V was pared by 2 bases and J by 3 bases, with 7 bases between. CDR3 length: 13 residues. Per germline, CDR1 SGHTA and CDR2 FQGNSA. TCRdb re-derived calls from the RT-PCR reads in MiXCR, one entry per CDR3 protein. The data contain 800,000 to 1,000,000 distinct CDR3 sequences, about a sixth of them singletons. Sequencing input: blood, either unsorted or a sorted T cell fraction (not recorded which). The chain recombines TRBV7-2 with TRBJ1-2, with D hard to call. The TCR comes from a human donor who was either an allogeneic HSCT recipient or a stem cell or donor lymphocyte infusion donor (not recorded which). It is not recorded whose cells these are; they may come from a transplant donor. The DNA for the CDR3 is TGTGCCAGCAGCTTATCCAGGCACTATGGCTACACCTTC. Translating it yields CASSLSRHYGYTF.